Listed below are T cell receptor beta chains from one sample, sequenced in a study of control samples from healthy donors and cancer patients. Sequencing was performed with immunoSEQ multiplex PCR; in TCRdb, only in-frame clones are kept and a portion is missing. The sample includes about 130,000 clones, 75% to 95% of them seen just once. Sample: blood. These receptor sequences come from a man between 18 and 35 years old in good health. CDR3s include the opening cysteine and the closing phenylalanine or tryptophan. Fields, in order: J gene, V gene, D gene, clone size, CDR3 protein, CDR3 DNA. The D gene is left open where the match is weak. A clone size is listed for some rows: how often the clone was seen (once, few, many), or a class if it is expanded.

TRBJ1-6,TRBV18,TRBD1,NA,CASSPTGQTYNSPLHF,TGTGCCAGCTCACCGACGGGACAGACCTATAATTCACCCCTCCACTTT
TRBJ2-5,TRBV7-9,TRBD1,NA,CASSVRTGHRETQYF,TGTGCCAGCAGCGTACGGACAGGGCATCGCGAGACCCAGTACTTC
TRBJ1-2,TRBV12-3/TRBV12-4,NA,NA,CASSFGYGYTF,TGTGCCAGCAGTTTCGGGTATGGCTACACCTTC
TRBJ2-3,TRBV24-1,TRBD2,NA,CATSDSSGSFSDTQYF,TGTGCCACCAGTGACTCTAGCGGGAGTTTCTCAGATACGCAGTATTTT
TRBJ2-1,TRBV2,NA,once,CASSTVNEQFF,TGTGCCAGCAGCACCGTCAATGAGCAGTTCTTC
TRBJ1-2,TRBV30,NA,NA,CAWSGHYLTDYGYTF,TGTGCCTGGAGTGGGCACTATTTAACGGACTATGGCTACACCTTC
TRBJ2-3,TRBV6-5,TRBD1,NA,CASRGQDRDTQYF,TGTGCCAGCAGGGGACAGGATAGGGATACGCAGTATTTT
TRBJ2-7,TRBV11-2,NA,NA,CASSHGHEQYF,TGTGCCAGCAGCCACGGACACGAGCAGTACTTC
TRBJ1-5,TRBV27,NA,NA,CASSLIVNQPQHF,TGTGCCAGCAGTTTAATTGTCAATCAGCCCCAGCATTTT
TRBJ2-5,TRBV11-3,TRBD1,NA,CASSGGQGAGETQYF,TGTGCCAGCAGCGGGGGACAGGGGGCCGGAGAGACCCAGTACTTC
TRBJ1-5,TRBV19,TRBD1,once,CASTRWGRQGLSEPQHF,TGTGCCAGTACCCGATGGGGGCGACAGGGCCTGAGTGAGCCCCAGCATTTT
TRBJ2-7,TRBV10-3,NA,NA,CAISEYYEQYF,TGTGCCATCAGTGAGTACTACGAGCAGTACTTC
TRBJ1-1,TRBV11-3,NA,NA,CASSLWELGRGNTEAFF,TGTGCCAGCAGCTTATGGGAGTTGGGTAGGGGAAATACTGAAGCTTTCTTT
TRBJ2-5,TRBV11-3,TRBD2,NA,CASRKVAGGETQYF,TGTGCCAGCAGGAAGGTAGCGGGAGGCGAGACCCAGTACTTC
TRBJ1-5,TRBV27,NA,NA,CASSFAGAWDQPQHF,TGTGCCAGCAGTTTTGCGGGGGCCTGGGATCAGCCCCAGCATTTT
TRBJ1-5,TRBV30,NA,NA,CAWSVDSNQPQHF,TGTGCCTGGAGTGTGGACAGCAATCAGCCCCAGCATTTT
TRBJ2-2,TRBV19,NA,NA,CASSIVRPSPGELFF,TGTGCCAGTAGTATAGTCCGGCCCAGCCCCGGGGAGCTGTTTTTT
TRBJ1-2,TRBV5-4,NA,NA,CASSEGRGDNYGYTF,TGTGCCAGCAGCGAGGGCCGAGGGGATAACTATGGCTACACCTTC
TRBJ2-1,TRBV25-1,TRBD1,NA,CASSGAGGSYNEQFF,TGTGCCAGCAGTGGGGCAGGGGGCTCCTACAATGAGCAGTTCTTC
TRBJ1-2,TRBV2,NA,NA,CASRATGTPYGYTF,TGTGCCAGCAGGGCTACCGGTACCCCATATGGCTACACCTTC
TRBJ2-1,TRBV11-3,TRBD1,NA,CASRETGGDWDEQFF,TGTGCCAGCAGGGAAACAGGGGGCGATTGGGATGAGCAGTTCTTC
TRBJ2-1,TRBV20-1,NA,NA,CSARLREQFF,TGCAGTGCTAGACTCCGTGAGCAGTTCTTC
TRBJ2-5,TRBV30,TRBD2,NA,CAWRIAGGETQYF,TGTGCCTGGAGGATAGCGGGAGGTGAGACCCAGTACTTC
TRBJ2-1,TRBV19,NA,NA,CASHPGLSSYNEQFF,TGTGCCAGCCATCCGGGACTCAGCTCCTACAATGAGCAGTTCTTC
TRBJ2-1,TRBV30,NA,NA,CAWGGGEQFF,TGTGCCTGGGGGGGTGGTGAGCAGTTCTTC